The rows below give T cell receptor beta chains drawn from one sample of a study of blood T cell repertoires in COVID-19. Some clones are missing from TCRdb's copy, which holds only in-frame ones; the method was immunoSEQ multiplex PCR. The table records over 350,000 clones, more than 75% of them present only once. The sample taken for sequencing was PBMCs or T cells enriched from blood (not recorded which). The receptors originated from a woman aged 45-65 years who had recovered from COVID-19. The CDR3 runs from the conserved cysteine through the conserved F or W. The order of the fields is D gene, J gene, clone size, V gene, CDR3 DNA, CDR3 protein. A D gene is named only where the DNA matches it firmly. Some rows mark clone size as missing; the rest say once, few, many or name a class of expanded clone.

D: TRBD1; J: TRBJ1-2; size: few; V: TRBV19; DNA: TGTGCCAGTAGTTCGGAACAGGGGTGGGACGGCTACACCTTC; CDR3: CASSSEQGWDGYTF
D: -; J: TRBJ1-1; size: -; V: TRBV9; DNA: TGTGCCAGCAGCAGATCGGACAGGAACACTGAAGCTTTCTTT; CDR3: CASSRSDRNTEAFF
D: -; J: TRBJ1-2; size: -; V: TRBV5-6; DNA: TGTGCCAGCAGCTTGGGGGCCCACATCTATGGCTACACCTTC; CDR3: CASSLGAHIYGYTF
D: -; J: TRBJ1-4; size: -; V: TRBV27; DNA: TGTGCCAGCAGTTTAACGCCCTCCCCGAGAAATAATGAAAAACTGTTTTTT; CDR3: CASSLTPSPRNNEKLFF
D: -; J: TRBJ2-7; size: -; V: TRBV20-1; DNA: TGCAGTGCTAGCGTCCCTTCGGGGCAGTACTTC; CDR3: CSASVPSGQYF
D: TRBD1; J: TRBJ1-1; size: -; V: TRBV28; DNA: TGTGCCAGCGGGGCGGGACAGGGTATCGGTTTCTTT; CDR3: CASGAGQGIGFF
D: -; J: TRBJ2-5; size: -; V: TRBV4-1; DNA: TGCGCCAGCAGCCCGTATCCGGGGGTCGAGACCCAGTACTTC; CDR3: CASSPYPGVETQYF
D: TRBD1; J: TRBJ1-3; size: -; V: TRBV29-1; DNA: TGCAGCGTTGAGACAGGGGCTGGAAACACCATATATTTT; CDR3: CSVETGAGNTIYF
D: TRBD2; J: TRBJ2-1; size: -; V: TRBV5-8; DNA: TGTGCCAGCACCCTAACCGGGACTAGCGGACTATCTGAGCAGTTCTTC; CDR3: CASTLTGTSGLSEQFF
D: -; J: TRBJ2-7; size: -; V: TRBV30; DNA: TGTGCCTGGAGTGTACGCGAGGAGCAGTACTTC; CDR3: CAWSVREEQYF
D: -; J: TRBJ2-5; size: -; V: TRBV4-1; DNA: TGCGCCAGCAGCCAGGACCCAGGGGAAGAGACCCAGTACTTC; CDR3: CASSQDPGEETQYF
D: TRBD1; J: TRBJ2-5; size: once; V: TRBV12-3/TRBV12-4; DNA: TGTGCCAGCAGTGACAGGGGTGAAGAGACCCAGTACTTC; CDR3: CASSDRGEETQYF
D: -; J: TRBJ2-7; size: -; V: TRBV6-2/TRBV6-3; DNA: TGTGCCAGCAGTTGGACACGTTTCTACGAGCAGTACTTC; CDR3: CASSWTRFYEQYF
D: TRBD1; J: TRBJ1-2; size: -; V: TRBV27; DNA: TGTGCCAGCAGTTCGACCACAGGGGGCGCTTTCTATGGCTACACCTTC; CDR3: CASSSTTGGAFYGYTF
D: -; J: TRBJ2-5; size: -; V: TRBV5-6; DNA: TGTGCCAGCAGCTTGGTTCCGGTCCAAGAGACCCAGTACTTC; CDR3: CASSLVPVQETQYF
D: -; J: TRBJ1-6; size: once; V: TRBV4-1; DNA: TGCGCCAGCAGCTACTATTCGGGGCCCCTCCACTTT; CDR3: CASSYYSGPLHF
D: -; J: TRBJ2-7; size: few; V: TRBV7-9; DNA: TGTGCCAGCAGCTTAGCGAGGCGGGGACCTTCCTACGAGCAGTACTTC; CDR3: CASSLARRGPSYEQYF
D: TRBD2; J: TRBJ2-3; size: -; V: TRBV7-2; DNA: TGTGCCAGCAGCTTTACCTCCGGGGGGGCCCTCACAGATACGCAGTATTTT; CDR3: CASSFTSGGALTDTQYF
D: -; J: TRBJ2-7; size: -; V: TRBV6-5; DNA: TGTGCCAGCAGTTACTCCGACAGGTCCAACGAGCAGTACTTC; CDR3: CASSYSDRSNEQYF
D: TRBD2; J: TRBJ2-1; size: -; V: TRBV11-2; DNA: TGTGCCAGCAGCTCCCTCAAGACTAGCGGGGTTAATGAGCAGTTCTTC; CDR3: CASSSLKTSGVNEQFF